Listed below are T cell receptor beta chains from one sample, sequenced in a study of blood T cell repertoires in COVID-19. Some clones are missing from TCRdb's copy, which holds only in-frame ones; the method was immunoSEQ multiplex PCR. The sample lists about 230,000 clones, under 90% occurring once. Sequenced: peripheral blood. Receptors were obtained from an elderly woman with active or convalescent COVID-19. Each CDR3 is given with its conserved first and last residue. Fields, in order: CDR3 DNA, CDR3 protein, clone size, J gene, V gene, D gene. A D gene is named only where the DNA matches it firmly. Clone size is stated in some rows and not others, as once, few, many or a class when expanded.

TGTGCCAGCTCCAACAGGGGAGGTGGAAACACCATATATTTT | CASSNRGGGNTIYF | . | TRBJ1-3 | TRBV27 | TRBD1
TGTGCCAGCAGCCCATCTTTCGGGGGCTATGGCTACACCTTC | CASSPSFGGYGYTF | . | TRBJ1-2 | TRBV5-5 | .
TGTGCCAGCAGTCGCCGGGGGGGAGGAAATGAAAAACTGTTTTTT | CASSRRGGGNEKLFF | . | TRBJ1-4 | TRBV6-2/TRBV6-3 | .
TGTGCCAGCAGTTACTCGAGCCTAGCGGGAGGGCCCCTGAACACCGGGGAGCTGTTTTTT | CASSYSSLAGGPLNTGELFF | . | TRBJ2-2 | TRBV6-2/TRBV6-3 | TRBD2
TGCGCCAGCAGCCGAGACATTAACTATGGCTACACCTTC | CASSRDINYGYTF | . | TRBJ1-2 | TRBV5-1 | .
TGTGCCAGCAGCAAAACCGCTGGGCAGGATACCGGCTACACCTTC | CASSKTAGQDTGYTF | . | TRBJ1-2 | TRBV21-1 | .
TGTGCCAGTGACAAGCCCAATCAGCCCCAGCATTTT | CASDKPNQPQHF | once | TRBJ1-5 | TRBV19 | .
TGTGCCAGCAGCGAGGACCGAGGGGGCTACACCTTC | CASSEDRGGYTF | . | TRBJ1-2 | TRBV11-1 | .
TGTGCCAGCAGTTTAGCGCAGGGTACCCTCCACTTT | CASSLAQGTLHF | few | TRBJ1-6 | TRBV12-3/TRBV12-4 | .
TGTGCCAGTAAGACTAGCGGGGGCTACGAGCAGTACTTC | CASKTSGGYEQYF | . | TRBJ2-7 | TRBV19 | TRBD2
TGTGCCAGCAGCCTCGGGGCTAGCGAAAAAAAGGGCCCCGGGGAGCTGTTTTTT | CASSLGASEKKGPGELFF | . | TRBJ2-2 | TRBV9 | .
TGTGCCAGCAGCTTTGGGACAGATAACTATGGCTACACCTTC | CASSFGTDNYGYTF | . | TRBJ1-2 | TRBV11-3 | TRBD1
TGTGCCAGTAGTATAGGGCGACAGGGGGACACTGAAGCTTTCTTT | CASSIGRQGDTEAFF | once | TRBJ1-1 | TRBV19 | TRBD1
TGTGCCAGCAGTCCGGCGGGGGAGACTGATGGCTACACCTTC | CASSPAGETDGYTF | . | TRBJ1-2 | TRBV28 | .
TGTGCCAGCAGCTTGGAGGAGGGAATTCTGATTGGCTACACCTTC | CASSLEEGILIGYTF | . | TRBJ1-2 | TRBV5-6 | .
TGTGCCAGCAGCCAAGCCGGACAGGGGGTTACTGGGGCCAACGTCCTGACTTTC | CASSQAGQGVTGANVLTF | few | TRBJ2-6 | TRBV4-2 | TRBD1
TGCGCCAGCAGCCTTTCGGGGGGCCCCAATGAGCAGTTCTTC | CASSLSGGPNEQFF | . | TRBJ2-1 | TRBV5-1 | .
TGCGCCAGCAGCTTGGCTCCTAGCGACTCCTACGAGCAGTACTTC | CASSLAPSDSYEQYF | . | TRBJ2-7 | TRBV5-1 | .
TGTGCCAGCAGCCTCTTTGGGGACAGGGACACTGAAGCTTTCTTT | CASSLFGDRDTEAFF | . | TRBJ1-1 | TRBV7-9 | TRBD1
TGTGCCATCCTGGTGGGGCAGTGGGCTTTCTTT | CAILVGQWAFF | . | TRBJ1-1 | TRBV10-3 | .
TGTGCCAGCAGTTACTCGACCGGGAGCCGGCGAGAGACCCAGTACTTC | CASSYSTGSRRETQYF | . | TRBJ2-5 | TRBV6-2/TRBV6-3 | .